What follows is one T cell receptor (beta chain) and its context. This entry belongs to a study of beta chain features in type 1 diabetes. V lost 3 bases, J lost 8 bases, and 14 bases lay in between. The CDR3 is 15 amino acids. From germline, CDR1 is SGHTA and CDR2 FQGNSA. Investigators reverse transcribed all isolated RNA, so they sequenced expressed TCRB transcripts. TCRdb's table, derived via immunoSEQ multiplex PCR, lists solely in-frame clones and lacks some. The sample lists 500,000 to 700,000 clones, around 15% seen once, with about 0.086% in the top ten. This chain links TRBV7-2 with TRBJ1-6; TRBD1 might be the D (6 bases). Input material: naive CD4+ T cells from blood. The sequence derives from a man younger than 35 in good health. CDR3 region: CASSFQGSEYSPLHF. In DNA form, the CDR3 reads TGTGCCAGCAGCTTTCAGGGGTCAGAATATTCACCCCTCCACTTT.